Each of the 20 T cell receptor beta chains below was sequenced from the same sample in a study of monozygotic twins with inflammatory bowel disease. TCRdb processed the 5' RACE reads again and assigns one entry to each CDR3 protein, with no DNA. Its table lists 93,000 or so distinct CDR3 sequences. Sequenced input: blood. The receptors were gathered from a human donor with ulcerative colitis or Crohn's disease, or a healthy co-twin of an affected twin (not recorded which).

The chain is built from TRBV3-1 and TRBJ2-7; TCRdb reports TRBD2, a call that lacks DNA to check it against. Germline values: CDR1 LGHDT, CDR2 YNNKEL (reference sequence). CDR3 length equals 16 residues. The CDR3 spells CASSQDEGLAGHEQYF.

The chain uses TRBV7-2 and TRBJ2-2; with no DNA, the TCRdb D assignment of TRBD1 cannot be verified. The CDR3 spans 16 residues. Germline V gene lookup returns CDR1 SGHTA and CDR2 FQGNSA. The CDR3 loop is CASSLVAGGLNGELFF.

This chain connects TRBV7-2 to TRBJ2-7; TCRdb proposes TRBD2, but this gene call is untestable without DNA. The CDR3 is 15 residues long. From germline, CDR1 is SGHTA and CDR2 FQGNSA. The CDR3 sequence: CASSGLAGATYEQYF.

The rearrangement links TRBV24-1 to TRBJ2-3; TCRdb reports TRBD1, a call that lacks DNA to check it against. Germline lookup yields CDR1 KGHDR and CDR2 SFDVKD. The CDR3 is 15 amino acids. The CDR3 loop is CATSDDRGRADTQYF.

The chain combines TRBV12-3 or TRBV12-4 with TRBJ2-7; as DNA is missing, the TRBD1 call by TCRdb cannot be tested. The CDR3 is 15 amino acids. The CDR3 loop reads CASSFRGAKTYEQYF.

The rearrangement joins TRBV5-4 to TRBJ2-4. This CDR3 is built from 12 residues. CDR1 and CDR2 (germline): SGHNT, YYREEE (reference sequence). The chain's CDR3 is CATSPRENIQYF.

V gene TRBV27 combines with J gene TRBJ2-7. Germline CDR1 reads MNHEY; CDR2 reads SMNVEV (reference sequence). The CDR3 is 13 residues long. The CDR3 sequence: CASRLQRNNEQYF.

The chain links TRBV29-1 to TRBJ2-6. This CDR3 has 14 amino acids. The V gene's germline CDR1 is SQVTM and CDR2 ANQGSEA. CDR3 region: CSVSDGSGANVLTF.

This chain uses TRBV12-3 or TRBV12-4 with TRBJ1-6; there is no DNA to check the TCRdb D call of TRBD1. This CDR3 region has 14 residues. This CDR3 reads CASRTAMGHSPLHF.

This chain links TRBV11-2 with TRBJ1-1; no DNA is available, so the TRBD1 call from TCRdb remains unchecked. Germline lookup yields CDR1 SGHAT and CDR2 FQNNGV. The CDR3 covers 15 residues. The CDR3 region is CASSFFRGLNTEAFF.

The chain has TRBV7-2 and TRBJ2-7. The CDR3 has 15 amino acids. Germline V gene data show CDR1 as SGHTA and CDR2 as FQGNSA. CDR3: CASSPTGRSSYEQYF.

The genes are TRBV7-9 and TRBJ2-7. The CDR3 is 15 amino acids. In germline, CDR1 is SEHNR, CDR2 FQNEAQ (reference sequence). CDR3 protein: CASSRRGVNSYEQYF.

The chain uses TRBV12-3 or TRBV12-4 and TRBJ1-3; no DNA is available, so the TRBD1 call from TCRdb remains unchecked. The CDR3 extends over 14 amino acids. The CDR3 region is CASSSLPDRNTIYF.

The rearrangement joins TRBV7-9 to TRBJ2-1; TCRdb selects TRBD1, and the lack of DNA leaves this call unchecked. The length of the CDR3 is 16 residues. The germline V gene encodes CDR1 SEHNR and CDR2 FQNEAQ (reference sequence). CDR3 sequence: CASSLTGTDSYNEQFF.

V usage is TRBV7-8 and J usage is TRBJ2-5; the TCRdb call, TRBD1, lacks DNA for checking. CDR1 and CDR2 from the germline V gene are SGHVS and FQNEAQ. The CDR3 is made up of 15 amino acids. The CDR3 spells CASNGQRLSQETQYF.

The chain employs TRBV9 and TRBJ2-1; with no DNA, the TCRdb D assignment of TRBD2 cannot be verified. Germline V lookup: CDR1 SGDLS, CDR2 YYNGEE. The CDR3 is made up of 16 amino acids. CDR3 amino acids: CASSERGLGFYNEQFF.

The V and J genes are TRBV27 and TRBJ2-7; TCRdb indicates TRBD1, and absent DNA this call remains unverified. Per the germline V gene, CDR1 is MNHEY and CDR2 is SMNVEV (reference sequence). The CDR3 covers 14 residues. CDR3 sequence: CASRPRTGIGEQYF.

The V and J genes are TRBV7-8 and TRBJ2-3. CDR3 length equals 14 residues. The germline V gene encodes CDR1 SGHVS and CDR2 FQNEAQ. CDR3 protein: CASSLDSSRDTQYF.

The chain employs TRBV9 and TRBJ2-2; without DNA, the TCRdb call of TRBD1 cannot be checked. The CDR3 has 15 amino acids. Germline V gives CDR1 SGDLS, CDR2 YYNGEE. This chain's CDR3 is CASSGSGGQAGELFF. The full variable domain, in which reference TRBV9 and TRBJ2-2 provide the parts outside the CDR3, is DSGVTQTPKHLITATGQRVTLRCSPRSGDLSVYWYQQSLDQGLQFLIQYYNGEERAKGNILERFSAQQFPDLHSELNLSSLELGDSALYFCASSGSGGQAGELFFGEGSRLTVL.

This sequence joins TRBV20-1 and TRBJ1-4; TCRdb proposes TRBD1, but this gene call is untestable without DNA. The CDR3 loop spans 14 amino acids. Germline CDR1 and CDR2: DFQATT and SNEGSKA (reference sequence). This CDR3 is CSASTGVYNEKLFF.